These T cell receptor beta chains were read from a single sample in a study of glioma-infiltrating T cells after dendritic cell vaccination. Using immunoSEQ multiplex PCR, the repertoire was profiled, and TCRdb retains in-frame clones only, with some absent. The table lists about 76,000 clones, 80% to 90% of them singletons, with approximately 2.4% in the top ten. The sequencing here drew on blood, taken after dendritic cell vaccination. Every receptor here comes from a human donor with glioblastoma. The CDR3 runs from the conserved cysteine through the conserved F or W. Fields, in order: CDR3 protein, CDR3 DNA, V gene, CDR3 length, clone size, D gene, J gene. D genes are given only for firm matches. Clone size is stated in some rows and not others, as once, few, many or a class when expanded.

CDR3: CAIREDRTNYGYTF
DNA: TGTGCCATCAGGGAAGACAGGACTAACTATGGCTACACCTTC
V: TRBV10-3
length: 14
size: -
D: -
J: TRBJ1-2

CDR3: CASSPGGLGIEQFF
DNA: TGTGCCAGCAGCCCGGGGGGACTAGGCATTGAGCAGTTCTTC
V: TRBV4-2
length: 14
size: -
D: TRBD2
J: TRBJ2-1

CDR3: CASRFRDNINTEAFF
DNA: TGCGCCAGCAGATTTCGGGACAACATTAACACTGAAGCTTTCTTT
V: TRBV10-2
length: 15
size: -
D: -
J: TRBJ1-1

CDR3: CASSSGQTNEQFF
DNA: TGCGCCAGCAGCTCCGGACAGACGAATGAGCAGTTCTTC
V: TRBV5-1
length: 13
size: -
D: -
J: TRBJ2-1

CDR3: CASSFPSPGNEQFF
DNA: TGCGCCAGCAGCTTTCCCAGTCCGGGGAATGAGCAGTTCTTC
V: TRBV5-1
length: 14
size: -
D: -
J: TRBJ2-1

CDR3: CASSRGGTVYEQYF
DNA: TGTGCCAGCAGCCGCGGGGGGACGGTATACGAGCAGTACTTC
V: TRBV6-5
length: 14
size: -
D: TRBD2
J: TRBJ2-7

CDR3: CASSYGEGGKYF
DNA: TGTGCCAGCAGTTACGGTGAGGGGGGGAAGTACTTC
V: TRBV6-5
length: 12
size: -
D: -
J: TRBJ2-7

CDR3: CASSQVPGDSLDSPLHF
DNA: TGCGCCAGCAGCCAAGTCCCCGGGGACAGCCTCGATTCACCCCTCCACTTT
V: TRBV4-1
length: 17
size: -
D: TRBD1
J: TRBJ1-6

CDR3: CASSEKLAGASYNEQFF
DNA: TGCGCCAGCAGTGAGAAATTAGCGGGAGCGTCCTACAATGAGCAGTTCTTC
V: TRBV10-1
length: 17
size: -
D: TRBD2
J: TRBJ2-1

CDR3: CASSSLSGRAYNEQFF
DNA: TGTGCCAGCAGCTCCCTTAGCGGGCGGGCCTACAATGAGCAGTTCTTC
V: TRBV9
length: 16
size: once
D: TRBD2
J: TRBJ2-1

CDR3: CASSLRGTSGLTRGEAQYF
DNA: TGTGCCAGCAGCTTACGTGGGACTAGCGGCCTAACGCGGGGAGAGGCCCAGTACTTC
V: TRBV7-2
length: 19
size: -
D: TRBD2
J: TRBJ2-5

CDR3: CASRHGGNGYTF
DNA: TGTGCCAGCAGGCATGGAGGTAATGGCTACACCTTC
V: TRBV6-1
length: 12
size: -
D: -
J: TRBJ1-2

CDR3: CASSSRLAPYF
DNA: TGTGCCAGCAGCTCAAGACTAGCCCCGTACTTC
V: TRBV7-2
length: 11
size: -
D: TRBD2
J: TRBJ2-5

CDR3: CASSLLADQETQYF
DNA: TGCGCCAGCAGCTTGTTGGCCGACCAAGAGACCCAGTACTTC
V: TRBV5-1
length: 14
size: -
D: -
J: TRBJ2-5

CDR3: CASRSGGANTGELFF
DNA: TGTGCCAGCAGGAGCGGGGGGGCAAACACCGGGGAGCTGTTTTTT
V: TRBV6-5
length: 15
size: -
D: TRBD2
J: TRBJ2-2

CDR3: CASSIGDYYQDTEAFF
DNA: TGTGCCAGTAGTATAGGGGACTACTACCAGGACACTGAAGCTTTCTTT
V: TRBV19
length: 16
size: -
D: -
J: TRBJ1-1

CDR3: CAWSPGTYYEQYF
DNA: TGTGCCTGGAGTCCCGGGACATACTACGAGCAGTACTTC
V: TRBV30
length: 13
size: -
D: -
J: TRBJ2-7

CDR3: CASSYEGTGTDTQYF
DNA: TGTGCCAGCAGTTACGAGGGGACTGGCACAGATACGCAGTATTTT
V: TRBV6-5
length: 15
size: -
D: -
J: TRBJ2-3

CDR3: CASSFTGVWSNEQYF
DNA: TGTGCCAGCAGCTTCACAGGGGTTTGGTCGAACGAGCAGTACTTC
V: TRBV7-2
length: 15
size: -
D: TRBD1
J: TRBJ2-7

CDR3: CASSQEAGGNNEQFF
DNA: TGCGCCAGCAGCCAAGAAGCAGGGGGCAACAATGAGCAGTTCTTC
V: TRBV4-3
length: 15
size: -
D: TRBD1
J: TRBJ2-1

CDR3: CASSPQGHANTGELFF
DNA: TGTGCCAGCAGCCCCCAGGGCCACGCGAATACCGGGGAGCTGTTTTTT
V: TRBV5-6
length: 16
size: -
D: -
J: TRBJ2-2

CDR3: CASSQDLGARNEQFF
DNA: TGCGCCAGCAGCCAAGATTTGGGGGCGAGGAATGAGCAGTTCTTC
V: TRBV4-1
length: 15
size: -
D: -
J: TRBJ2-1

CDR3: CASSHPPQGTYEQYF
DNA: TGCGCCAGCAGCCACCCCCCGCAGGGAACCTACGAGCAGTACTTC
V: TRBV4-1
length: 15
size: few
D: -
J: TRBJ2-7

CDR3: CASSSAGRGYEQYF
DNA: TGTGCCAGCAGTTCCGCCGGAAGGGGCTACGAGCAGTACTTC
V: TRBV27
length: 14
size: -
D: -
J: TRBJ2-7

CDR3: CASSLYGAREEEEQYF
DNA: TGTGCCAGCTCCCTTTATGGTGCGCGGGAGGAGGAGGAGCAGTACTTC
V: TRBV2
length: 16
size: few
D: TRBD2
J: TRBJ2-7

CDR3: CASKASGGNYEQYF
DNA: TGTGCCAGCAAGGCTAGCGGGGGGAACTACGAGCAGTACTTC
V: TRBV6-5
length: 14
size: once
D: TRBD2
J: TRBJ2-7